The following is a T cell receptor (beta chain) sequence with its context. CDR1 is MDHEN and CDR2 is SYDVKM in the germline V gene. V lost 2 bases, J lost 4 bases, and 5 bases stayed unmatched. The CDR3 runs 16 residues. Primers: 60 Vbeta forward and 13 Jbeta reverse. Using immunoSEQ multiplex PCR, the repertoire was profiled, and TCRdb retains in-frame clones only, with some absent. The sample comprises some 32,000 clones, around nine tenths of which are singletons, and 2.7% rests with the top ten. This sample stems from a study of cytomegalovirus exposure and HLA in healthy donors. This TCR was recovered from a boy aged 5-17 years in good health and CMV-seronegative. Sample: PBMCs. V usage is TRBV28 and J usage is TRBJ2-1, with 10 bases fitting TRBD2. The CDR3 DNA follows: TGTGCCAGCAGTTTAAGCGGGGGGGCGATATACAATGAGCAGTTCTTC. Protein product: CASSLSGGAIYNEQFF.